Below, 5 T cell receptor beta chains from the same sample are listed, as sequenced in a study of radiation and T cells in renal cell carcinoma. Profiling relied on immunoSEQ multiplex PCR, and the TCRdb table lists in-frame clones only, not all of them. The data contain some 130,000 clones, 70% to 90% of them singletons. The time point: blood 2 weeks post-SBRT. This sample's treatment: 15 Gy SBRT to primary tumor, nephrectomy 4 weeks later. Sequenced material: blood, taken from a patient whose treatment included radiotherapy and nephrectomy. Every receptor here comes from a woman aged 60 to 75 with renal cell carcinoma.

The gene calls are TRBV19 and TRBJ2-1; 8 bases line up with TRBD1. The V segment lost 4 bases and the J segment 9 bases; nucleotides outside the gene matches: 8. From germline, CDR1 is LNHDA and CDR2 SQIVND (reference sequence). The CDR3 runs to 14 residues. CDR3 bases: TGTGCCAGTAGTACCGGGACAGGAGGAGCTGAGCAGTTCTTC. Amino acid sequence: CASSTGTGGAEQFF.

The chain combines TRBV2 with TRBJ2-4; 7 bases align to TRBD1. CDR1 and CDR2 (germline): SNHLY, FYNNEI. This CDR3 is 13 amino acids long. V gave up 6 bases and J gave up 13 bases; unmatched junction bases: 12. CDR3: CASSDLQGLVQYF. CDR3 DNA: TGTGCCAGCAGCGATCTACAGGGGCTGGTCCAGTACTTC.

This clone occurred once. V usage is TRBV5-1 and J usage is TRBJ2-2, with D hard to call. The V gene's germline CDR1 is SGHRS and CDR2 YFSETQ. The CDR3 length is 15 residues. V was pared by 0 bases and J by 0 bases, with 6 bases between. The CDR3 DNA reads TGCGCCAGCAGCTTGGCCGCTGCGAACACCGGGGAGCTGTTTTTT. Its translation is CASSLAAANTGELFF.

V usage is TRBV5-1 and J usage is TRBJ1-4; 9 bases fit TRBD1. V lost 1 base, J lost 7 bases, and 2 bases stayed unmatched. Germline CDR1 and CDR2: SGHRS and YFSETQ. CDR3 length: 14 amino acids. CDR3 coding DNA: TGCGCCAGCAGCTTGCTGGGACAGGGTGAAAAACTGTTTTTT. Its translation: CASSLLGQGEKLFF.

The sample holds one count of this clone. The chain is built from TRBV19 and TRBJ2-7; D gene unclear. Germline CDR1 LNHDA, CDR2 SQIVND (reference sequence). V lost 3 bases to trimming and J lost 5 bases, with 5 bases between them. The CDR3 is 11 residues long. The CDR3 nucleotides are TGTGCCAGTAGTATCGGTAACGAGCAGTACTTC. The encoded protein is CASSIGNEQYF.